A single sample is the source of the 2 T cell receptor beta chains below, sequenced in a study of radiation and T cells in renal cell carcinoma. Sample time point: blood 2 weeks post-SBRT. Treatment here: 15 Gy SBRT to primary tumor, nephrectomy 4 weeks later. Assay: immunoSEQ multiplex PCR; the TCRdb copy retains only in-frame clones and omits some. Of about 150,000 clones listed, roughly 87% were seen once; the top ten hold 13%. The input for sequencing was blood, taken from a patient whose treatment included radiotherapy and nephrectomy. All receptors come from a woman in her forties or fifties with renal cell carcinoma.

The chain uses TRBV6-6 and TRBJ1-2; D possibly corresponds to TRBD1 (5 bases). Trimming stripped 2 bases from V and 5 bases from J, with 12 bases between. Germline CDR1 reads MNHNY; CDR2 reads SVGAGI (reference sequence). There are 14 residues in the CDR3. As DNA, the CDR3 is TGTGCCAGCAGTTACGGGGCAGGGAGATATGGCTACACCTTC. This codes for CASSYGAGRYGYTF.

The chain recombines TRBV7-2 with TRBJ2-3; 12 positions agree with TRBD2. Germline CDR1 is SGHTA and CDR2 is FQGNSA. The CDR3 extends over 16 amino acids. J lost 4 bases, V lost 4 bases, and 6 bases had no gene match. The CDR3: CASSSASGGAADTQYF. CDR3 in DNA: TGTGCCAGCAGCTCCGCTAGCGGGGGGGCCGCAGATACGCAGTATTTT. Full variable domain (remainder filled in from reference TRBV7-2 and TRBJ2-3): GAGVSQSPSNKVTEKGKDVELRCDPISGHTALYWYRQSLGQGLEFLIYFQGNSAPDKSGLPSDRFSAERTGGSVSTLTIQRTQQEDSAVYLCASSSASGGAADTQYFGPGTRLTVL.